One and the same sample provided the 10 T cell receptor beta chains below, sequenced in a study of PD-1 blockade in classical Hodgkin lymphoma. Each patient's relapse followed autologous stem cell transplantation, and brentuximab vedotin exposure varied. Here immunoSEQ multiplex PCR was the method, and the copy in TCRdb shows in-frame clones only, minus some. The sample lists roughly 97,000 clones, around four fifths occurring once. The sample was peripheral blood mononuclear cells (PBMCs), taken at baseline. Receptors originate from a human donor with classical Hodgkin lymphoma.

This chain connects TRBV6-5 to TRBJ2-7, with 7 nucleotides matching TRBD1. The CDR3 consists of 16 residues. Germline V gene lookup returns CDR1 MNHEY and CDR2 SVGAGI. After removal of 4 bases from V and 5 bases from J, the junction contained 14 bases not matched to a gene. CDR3: CASSSRRTGVRDEQYF. The DNA of the CDR3 is TGTGCCAGCAGTTCCCGACGGACAGGTGTGCGGGACGAGCAGTACTTC.

The rearrangement links TRBV15 to TRBJ2-2; TRBD1 is a possible D gene (8 bases). The germline gives CDR1 LNHNV, CDR2 YYDKDF (reference sequence). The CDR3 extends over 16 amino acids. The germline V and J ends were trimmed by 3 bases and 1 base, with 12 bases remaining between them. The CDR3 DNA is TGTGCCACCAGCAGGGGGGGGACAGGGAACACCGGGGAGCTGTTTTTT. Residues: CATSRGGTGNTGELFF.

This chain connects TRBV18 to TRBJ2-7; 7 nucleotides align to TRBD1. The V segment lost 6 bases and the J segment 6 bases; nucleotides outside the gene matches: 17. There are 16 residues in the CDR3. Per the germline V gene, CDR1 is KGHSH and CDR2 is LQKENI. The DNA for the CDR3 is TGTGCCAGCTCCCCGACAGGGACGGAATCGGGTAGCGAGCAGTACTTC. Its protein product is CASSPTGTESGSEQYF.

Details on this clone: The CDR3 ends on some other residue instead of the conserved phenylalanine or tryptophan, so this is likely a read error. Because the CDR3's place on the DNA is in doubt, the DNA is left out and the CDR3 is given as listed by TCRdb. The chain couples TRBV20-1 to TRBJ1-2. Germline V CDR1 and CDR2: DFQATT, SNEGSKA (reference sequence). The CDR3 is 11 amino acids in total, end residues counted. The CDR3 is CSASQHATYRL.

CDR3 sequence: CASSPRPGVPYGYTF. The CDR3 region has the DNA TGTGCCAGCAGCCCCAGACCCGGGGTACCCTATGGCTACACCTTC. The chain links TRBV9 to TRBJ1-2; D unclear. This CDR3 comprises 15 residues. With 4 bases removed from V and 4 bases from J, the gap between germline ends came to 17 bases. Germline CDR1 and CDR2: SGDLS and YYNGEE.

The chain links TRBV6-1 to TRBJ1-1; 7 bases are shared with TRBD1. Looked up from germline, CDR1 is MNHNS and CDR2 is SASEGT. V trimming: 5 bases; J trimming: 5 bases; junction bases outside the gene matches: 5. The CDR3 runs to 13 residues. Here the CDR3 DNA reads TGTGCCAGCAGTTTCCAGGGGGGGACTGAAGCTTTCTTT. It encodes CASSFQGGTEAFF.

The rearrangement joins TRBV2 to TRBJ1-2; 7 bases are a match to TRBD1. With 5 bases clipped from V and 5 bases from J, the junction kept 14 bases outside the gene matches. The V gene's germline CDR1 is SNHLY and CDR2 FYNNEI. This CDR3 has 16 residues. In DNA, the CDR3 is TGTGCCAGCAGTCCTGGACAGGCCGGGTCCGGGTATGGCTACACCTTC. It encodes CASSPGQAGSGYGYTF.

The rearrangement joins TRBV19 to TRBJ2-5, with a possible D match to TRBD2 (5 bases). The CDR3 extends over 15 amino acids. With 5 bases removed from V and 4 bases from J, the gap between germline ends came to 17 bases. Germline values: CDR1 LNHDA, CDR2 SQIVND (reference sequence). The CDR3 coding sequence is TGTGCCAGTAGTTTAATCGGCGGGCCGGGAGAGACCCAGTACTTC. This gives the protein CASSLIGGPGETQYF.

The chain recombines TRBV19 with TRBJ2-3, with TRBD2 matching 8 bases. Germline V gene data show CDR1 as LNHDA and CDR2 as SQIVND (reference sequence). Trimming at V came to 5 bases and at J to 4 bases, leaving 14 bases not matched to a gene. CDR3 length: 17 amino acids. Written as DNA, the CDR3 is TGTGCCAGTAGTGTCGCTGTAAGCGGGAGCGGGGCAGATACGCAGTATTTT. Its protein is CASSVAVSGSGADTQYF.

This rearrangement joins TRBV5-4 to TRBJ2-1; 7 bases match TRBD2. The trim removed 2 bases at V and 1 base at J, leaving 6 bases unmatched. The CDR3 contains 16 residues. Germline-derived CDR1 and CDR2 are SGHNT and YYREEE (reference sequence). The chain's CDR3 is CASSFGGSRSYNEQFF. The CDR3 DNA reads as TGTGCCAGCAGCTTCGGCGGGAGTAGGTCCTACAATGAGCAGTTCTTC.